These T cell receptor beta chains were read from a single sample in a study of post-analysis software for immune sequencing data. TCRdb re-analysed the PCR reads in MiXCR, keeping a single row per CDR3 protein. The sample gives roughly 570,000 distinct CDR3 sequences, around 36% of which show up once; approximately 5.4% is in the top ten. Specimen: blood. The receptors originated from a girl between 2 and 17 years old with multiple sclerosis. CDR3s include the opening cysteine and the closing phenylalanine or tryptophan. D genes are given only for firm matches. Not all rows give a size; the values are once, few, many and, for expanded clones, a class.

v_gene,j_gene,d_gene,abundance,CDR3aa,CDR3nt
TRBV7-8,TRBJ1-1,-,-,CASSLGVSTGTEAFF,TGTGCCAGCAGCTTAGGGGTTTCTACAGGGACAGAAGCTTTCTTT
TRBV18,TRBJ2-5,TRBD2,-,CASSPLVQGLARETQYF,TGTGCCAGCTCACCCTTGGTACAGGGACTAGCGAGAGAGACCCAGTACTTC
TRBV5-1,TRBJ2-5,-,few,CASSLEMGGDQETQYF,TGCGCCAGCAGCTTGGAAATGGGGGGAGATCAAGAGACCCAGTACTTC
TRBV6-5,TRBJ1-2,-,few,CASSPTGDGFYGYTF,TGTGCCAGCAGTCCCACGGGGGACGGTTTCTATGGCTACACCTTC
TRBV28,TRBJ1-6,-,-,CASRTNSGLGNSPLHF,TGTGCCAGCAGAACGAACTCGGGACTCGGGAATTCACCCCTCCACTTT
TRBV12-3/TRBV12-4,TRBJ1-6,-,-,CASSSRDLNSPLHF,TGTGCCAGCAGTTCCCGGGACCTGAATTCACCCCTCCACTTT
TRBV13,TRBJ1-1,-,few,CASSLGRGFLNTEAFF,TGTGCCAGCAGCTTGGGTCGGGGTTTTTTGAACACTGAAGCTTTCTTT
TRBV6-1,TRBJ2-7,-,-,CASNWITGQDYEQYF,TGTGCCAGCAATTGGATAACGGGACAAGACTACGAGCAGTACTTC
TRBV4-1,TRBJ1-2,TRBD1,few,CASSQGGRGRRDGYTF,TGCGCCAGCAGCCAAGGGGGCAGGGGGCGAAGAGATGGCTACACCTTC
TRBV5-1,TRBJ2-5,-,-,CASSHLVNGVRETQYF,TGCGCCAGCAGCCATTTGGTCAACGGGGTAAGGGAGACCCAGTACTTC
TRBV7-2,TRBJ2-1,-,-,CASRALGPSSHNEQFF,TGTGCCAGCAGGGCACTAGGCCCAAGCTCCCACAATGAGCAGTTCTTC
TRBV24-1,TRBJ2-7,-,-,CATSDTQDPYEQYF,TGTGCCACCAGTGATACGCAGGATCCCTACGAGCAGTACTTC
TRBV5-6,TRBJ2-7,-,-,CASSSTGEGSYEQYF,TGTGCCAGCAGCTCGACAGGGGAGGGCTCCTACGAGCAGTACTTC
TRBV20-1,TRBJ2-5,-,-,CSARDRTGETQYF,TGCAGTGCTAGAGACCGTACTGGGGAGACCCAGTACTTC
TRBV12-3/TRBV12-4,TRBJ2-3,TRBD1,-,CALGTDTDTQYF,TGTGCCCTAGGGACAGACACAGATACGCAGTATTTT
TRBV6-5,TRBJ2-5,TRBD2,-,CASSRGVAQETQYF,TGTGCCAGCAGTCGGGGGGTGGCCCAAGAGACCCAGTACTTC
TRBV5-1,TRBJ1-1,-,-,CASSFQVDTEAFF,TGCGCCAGCAGCTTTCAGGTCGACACTGAAGCTTTCTTT
TRBV10-3,TRBJ1-1,-,-,CAIKGGMNTEAFF,TGTGCCATCAAGGGAGGGATGAACACTGAAGCTTTCTTT
TRBV20-1,TRBJ2-5,-,-,CSASYGSPPQETQYF,TGCAGTGCTAGTTATGGTAGTCCCCCGCAAGAGACCCAGTACTTC